The source of this TCR beta chain is a study of shared clonotypes between healthy human individuals. CDR3 length: 16 amino acids. Germline V gene data show CDR1 as SGHDN and CDR2 as FVKESK. Losses at the gene ends were 4 bases for V and 1 base for J; bases not matched to a gene: 6. This table comes from immunoSEQ multiplex PCR, and its TCRdb copy is limited to in-frame clones, with some not included. The sample shows some 2.4 million clones, over 85% of them seen only once. A remark on this clone: The antigen is not known.

Study-level findings and limits: The authors expected sequencing depth to affect clonotype sharing among donors.

This clonotype originated in a man aged 18 to 35 in good health. Some clones in this sample may be carry-over from other donors' samples. This sequence joins TRBV14 and TRBJ1-1, with TRBD1 matching 10 bases. The sequencing input was naive CD4+ T cells from PBMCs. As for subset: CD45RA+ positively selected. The CDR3 DNA reads as TGTGCCAGCAGCCGAGACAGGGGGCAAACGAACACTGAAGCTTTCTTT. Protein product: CASSRDRGQTNTEAFF.